This note documents a single T cell receptor (beta chain) sequence. Its specificity is not known. This entry comes from a study of cytomegalovirus exposure and HLA in healthy donors. Findings and caveats of the study: On later analysis, the bulk of CMV-associated TCR beta chains appeared to be HLA-restricted.

The CDR3 consists of 16 residues. The germline V and J ends were trimmed by 3 bases and 2 bases, with 16 bases remaining between them. Germline assignment: CDR1 KGHSH and CDR2 LQKENI. The PCR contained 60 Vbeta and 13 Jbeta primers. Profiled with immunoSEQ multiplex PCR; TCRdb holds only in-frame clones, not every one. The table shows 110,000 or so clones, with about 13% occurring only once. The TCR originated in a man in his forties in good health and CMV-seropositive. Input material: PBMCs. The V and J genes are TRBV18 and TRBJ1-1; the D is unclear. CDR3 sequence reads: CASSPAVLEPNTEAFF. Here the CDR3 DNA reads TGTGCCAGCTCACCCGCCGTCTTGGAGCCCAACACTGAAGCTTTCTTT.